A single sample gave rise to the 13 T cell receptor beta chains below, sequenced in a study of cytomegalovirus exposure and HLA in healthy donors. Researchers ran the PCR with 60 Vbeta and 13 Jbeta primers. TCRdb keeps only in-frame clones here, not all; method: immunoSEQ multiplex PCR. The sample has about 170,000 clones, roughly four fifths seen once. The sequenced sample was PBMCs. The receptor set was obtained from a woman in her thirties in good health and CMV-seropositive.

As to this clone: The junction does not match germline at one end; this may be a read error. This sequence joins TRBV7-9 and TRBJ1-1, with D perhaps matching TRBD1 (5 bases). The length of the CDR3 is 11 residues. Germline loops: CDR1 SEHNR, CDR2 FQNEAQ (reference sequence). CDR3 protein: CSSSLGPGAFF. The CDR3 DNA reads TGTTCCAGCAGCTTAGGCCCAGGGGCTTTCTTT.

This clone was seen more than once but under ten times. The chain combines TRBV27 with TRBJ2-7; possibly TRBD1 for D (6 bases). The CDR3 is 15 residues long. The V and J ends lost 6 bases and 2 bases respectively, with 17 bases between them. Germline V CDR1 and CDR2: MNHEY, SMNVEV (reference sequence). In DNA form, the CDR3 reads TGTGCCAGCAGCAAACGGGCCGGGACAACCTACGAGCAGTACTTC. Amino acid sequence: CASSKRAGTTYEQYF.

This chain connects TRBV9 to TRBJ2-3; TRBD1 matches 7 bases. Germline V gene data show CDR1 as SGDLS and CDR2 as YYNGEE. The CDR3 contains 15 residues. Trimming took 0 bases from V and 4 from J; bases not matched to a gene: 5. The CDR3: CASSVEGAKPDTQYF. CDR3 DNA sequence: TGTGCCAGCAGCGTAGAGGGGGCGAAGCCAGATACGCAGTATTTT.

The gene calls are TRBV4-1 and TRBJ1-6; D might be TRBD1 (6 bases). V gave up 0 bases and J gave up 10 bases, with 16 bases separating them. The CDR3 sequence is 16 residues long. Looked up from germline, CDR1 is MGHRA and CDR2 is YSYEKL. CDR3 nucleotides: TGCGCCAGCAGCCAAGATCGGGGAGGGGGAAGATCACCCCTCCACTTT. It yields the protein CASSQDRGGGRSPLHF.

This chain joins TRBV9 and TRBJ2-3; TRBD1 is a possible D gene (6 bases). The germline V and J ends were trimmed by 3 bases and 0 bases, with 11 bases remaining between them. Germline V gene data show CDR1 as SGDLS and CDR2 as YYNGEE. The CDR3 has 15 residues. In nucleotides, the CDR3 is TGTGCCAGCAGCGCCGGACAGTTTAGCACAGATACGCAGTATTTT. Translating it yields CASSAGQFSTDTQYF. Supplemented by reference TRBV9 and TRBJ2-3, the full variable domain reads DSGVTQTPKHLITATGQRVTLRCSPRSGDLSVYWYQQSLDQGLQFLIQYYNGEERAKGNILERFSAQQFPDLHSELNLSSLELGDSALYFCASSAGQFSTDTQYFGPGTRLTVL.

This chain uses TRBV7-2 with TRBJ2-1; weak D call: TRBD2 (5 bases). Germline V CDR1 and CDR2: SGHTA, FQGNSA. This CDR3 has 14 residues. The germline V and J ends were trimmed by 1 base and 4 bases, with 8 bases remaining between them. The CDR3 DNA reads TGTGCCAGCAGCTTAGACGGGAAATACAATGAGCAGTTCTTC. It specifies CASSLDGKYNEQFF.

This clone was picked up one time. The chain joins TRBV19 to TRBJ1-1; D remains unclear. The CDR3 loop spans 14 amino acids. Germline V CDR1 and CDR2: LNHDA, SQIVND (reference sequence). Trimming left V 5 bases short and J 10 bases short, with 20 bases between. This CDR3 is CASSPTLGFGGAFF. The CDR3 bases are TGTGCCAGTAGTCCAACCTTAGGTTTCGGCGGAGCTTTCTTT.

The rearrangement links TRBV5-4 to TRBJ2-4, with 8 bases lining up with TRBD1. The CDR3 extends over 14 amino acids. From germline, CDR1 is SGHNT and CDR2 YYREEE (reference sequence). After removal of 3 bases from V and 7 bases from J, the junction contained 6 bases not matched to a gene. CDR3 DNA: TGTGCCAGCAGCTCGCCACAGGGGGGCAACATTCAGTACTTC. Translated, it gives CASSSPQGGNIQYF.

The chain links TRBV7-9 to TRBJ2-2; TRBD1 aligns across 7 bases. The CDR3 is made up of 14 amino acids. With 5 bases clipped from V and 4 bases from J, the junction kept 4 bases outside the gene matches. Per germline, CDR1 SEHNR and CDR2 FQNEAQ (reference sequence). The CDR3: CASSPAGGTGELFF. CDR3 bases: TGTGCCAGCAGCCCCGCAGGGGGCACCGGGGAGCTGTTTTTT.

This clone was picked up a small number of times. The chain couples TRBV25-1 to TRBJ1-1; D is ambiguous. The CDR3 contains 13 residues. Looked up from germline, CDR1 is MGHDK and CDR2 is SYGVNS. Deletions cut 7 bases from V and 0 bases from J, with 9 bases between. CDR3: CASKSGVNTEAFF. The CDR3 nucleotides are TGTGCCAGCAAGAGCGGTGTGAACACTGAAGCTTTCTTT.

The chain is built from TRBV19 and TRBJ1-2, with 12 nucleotides matching TRBD1. Germline V gene lookup returns CDR1 LNHDA and CDR2 SQIVND (reference sequence). The CDR3 runs 15 residues. V trimming: 7 bases; J trimming: 6 bases; junction bases outside the gene matches: 9. CDR3 coding DNA: TGTGCCAGTACCCCCGGGGGACAGGGGGCCCATGGCTACACCTTC. It is translated as CASTPGGQGAHGYTF. Full variable domain (remainder filled in from reference TRBV19 and TRBJ1-2): DGGITQSPKYLFRKEGQNVTLSCEQNLNHDAMYWYRQDPGQGLRLIYYSQIVNDFQKGDIAEGYSVSREKKESFPLTVTSAQKNPTAFYLCASTPGGQGAHGYTFGSGTRLTVV.

V gene TRBV27 combines with J gene TRBJ1-1; a possible D gene is TRBD1 (6 bases). Between the trimmed V and J ends, which lost 6 bases and 4 bases, there was a span of 15 bases. CDR3 size: 14 residues. CDR1 is MNHEY and CDR2 is SMNVEV in the germline V gene (reference sequence). In DNA, the CDR3 is TGTGCCAGCAGAACAGGGTTTTCGAGCACTGAAGCTTTCTTT. This codes for CASRTGFSSTEAFF.

The chain uses TRBV2 and TRBJ1-6; D gene ambiguous. V lost 8 bases and J 7 bases, leaving 15 bases between the germline ends. The CDR3 contains 14 residues. Germline V gene sequence: CDR1 SNHLY, CDR2 FYNNEI. The CDR3 DNA is TGTGCCAGCGGACTTGGGGAGCCGAATTCACCCCTCCACTTT. Translating gives CASGLGEPNSPLHF.